The 20 T cell receptor beta chains below come from one sample, sequenced in a study of CD8+CD57+ T cells in acquired aplastic anemia. Genomic DNA, serving as template, underwent TCR beta VDJ and CDR3 profiling. TCRdb re-derived calls from the reads in MiXCR, one entry per CDR3 protein. The sample has tens of thousands of distinct CDR3 sequences; 54% are singletons. Sequenced input: sorted CD4+, CD8+, or CD8+CD57+ T cells (not recorded which) from PBMCs. These receptors all stem from a human donor in good health, serving as a control.

This chain links TRBV29-1 with TRBJ2-1; no firm D call. Germline CDR1 SQVTM, CDR2 ANQGSEA. This CDR3 is 11 amino acids long. Trimming cost V 8 bases and J 3 bases, with 8 bases left between them. For the CDR3, the DNA is TGCAGCCCCCCGAACTACAATGAGCAGTTCTTC. As protein: CSPPNYNEQFF.

This clonotype was seen at least ten times. This chain uses TRBV12-3 or TRBV12-4 with TRBJ2-7, with 7 bases lining up with TRBD2. V trimming: 6 bases; J trimming: 0 bases; junction bases outside the gene matches: 2. The CDR3 consists of 13 residues. The CDR3 region has the DNA TGTGCCAGCAGGGGGGGGGGCTCCTACGAGCAGTACTTC. As protein: CASRGGGSYEQYF.

Comments on this clonotype: The junction departs from the called germline gene at one end, perhaps through a read error. This chain links TRBV4-2 with TRBJ2-7, with D possibly being TRBD1 (5 bases). CDR1 and CDR2 (germline): LGHNA, YNFKEQ. There are 14 residues in the CDR3. CDR3 DNA: TGTGCCAGCAGCCAAACAGGTTCAGCCTACGAGCGGTACTTC. It yields the protein CASSQTGSAYERYF.

This clonotype was observed many times. The rearrangement links TRBV7-9 to TRBJ2-2; D not resolved. In germline, CDR1 is SEHNR, CDR2 FQNEAQ (reference sequence). V dropped 5 bases and J dropped 7 bases, with 8 bases sitting between them. CDR3 length: 12 amino acids. CDR3 sequence reads: CASSPLRGELFF. The CDR3 coding sequence is TGTGCCAGCAGCCCCTTACGCGGGGAGCTGTTTTTT.

This clonotype was recorded at least ten times. V and J are TRBV4-1 and TRBJ2-1; TRBD2 is a possible D gene (6 bases). Trimming shortened V by 4 bases and J by 9 bases, and 10 bases separated the two germline ends. CDR3 length equals 12 residues. The V gene's germline CDR1 is MGHRA and CDR2 YSYEKL. The CDR3 DNA reads as TGCGCCAGCAGCCGCACCGGGAGTGAGCAGTTCTTC. It specifies CASSRTGSEQFF.

This chain joins TRBV10-2 and TRBJ1-1, with TRBD1 matching over 7 bases. The CDR3 is 13 amino acids. Germline-derived CDR1 and CDR2 are WSHSY and SAAADI. V lost 6 bases and J lost 1; bases outside the gene matches: 2. The CDR3 protein is CASRGQWNTEAFF. DNA of the CDR3: TGCGCCAGCAGGGGACAGTGGAACACTGAAGCTTTCTTT.

This clonotype was detected many times. This chain links TRBV27 with TRBJ1-2; no clear D. This CDR3 region has 15 residues. V lost 4 bases and J lost 2, with 14 bases in between. The germline V gene encodes CDR1 MNHEY and CDR2 SMNVEV (reference sequence). CDR3 in DNA: TGTGCCAGCAGTTCCTCGGTGGGGTCCAACTATGGCTACACCTTC. Its translation is CASSSSVGSNYGYTF.

There are many counts of this clonotype. The CDR3 is CSARDIRGPPTYNEQFF. The CDR3, as DNA: TGCAGTGCTAGAGATATCCGAGGGCCGCCGACCTACAATGAGCAGTTCTTC. The rearrangement joins TRBV20-1 to TRBJ2-1; D is perhaps TRBD2 (5 bases). V gave up 0 bases and J gave up 2 bases, with 17 bases separating them. Germline V gene lookup returns CDR1 DFQATT and CDR2 SNEGSKA (reference sequence). This CDR3 contains 17 residues.

There are a few counts of this clonotype. This chain uses TRBV29-1 with TRBJ2-7; TRBD1 matches at 7 bases. In germline, CDR1 is SQVTM, CDR2 ANQGSEA. The CDR3 length is 13 residues. Trimming removed 6 bases from V and 2 bases from J; junction bases left unmatched: 7. The CDR3 spells CSVSGQTTYEQYF. Here the CDR3 DNA reads TGCAGCGTGTCGGGACAGACCACCTACGAGCAGTACTTC.

The CDR3 region has the DNA TGCAGTGCTAGAGCCATCATACTGGGAGATACGCAGTATTTT. Encoded protein: CSARAIILGDTQYF. The rearrangement uses TRBV20-1 and TRBJ2-3, with unresolved D. This CDR3 comprises 14 residues. In germline, CDR1 is DFQATT, CDR2 SNEGSKA (reference sequence). The V end was cut by 1 base, the J end by 5 bases, with 13 bases between.

This clonotype was seen repeatedly, ten times or more. The chain carries TRBV7-9 and TRBJ1-2; D is uncertain. The CDR3 contains 12 residues. Germline V gene sequence: CDR1 SEHNR, CDR2 FQNEAQ (reference sequence). Trimming removed 2 bases at V and 4 bases at J, with 5 bases between. CDR3 nucleotides: TGTGCCAGCAGCTTAATGGCCTATGGCTACACCTTC. This encodes CASSLMAYGYTF.

The J gene is TRBJ1-1, the V gene TRBV29-1; D remains ambiguous. The CDR3 is 14 residues long. Germline loops: CDR1 SQVTM, CDR2 ANQGSEA. V was clipped by 6 bases and J by 1 base, with 15 bases between them. Here the CDR3 reads CSVKLARQNTEAFF. The CDR3 bases are TGCAGCGTGAAACTGGCCCGACAGAACACTGAAGCTTTCTTT.

V gene TRBV24-1 combines with J gene TRBJ1-2, with 8 bases fitting TRBD1. The length of the CDR3 is 16 residues. The V gene's germline CDR1 is KGHDR and CDR2 SFDVKD. With V trimmed by 3 bases and J by 3 bases, 8 bases remained unmatched. CDR3 bases: TGTGCCACCAGTGATCCGCACGACAGGGGACACTATGGCTACACCTTC. This codes for CATSDPHDRGHYGYTF.

This clonotype was counted once. One base away lies a much larger clone, so this may be a sequencing read error. The genes are TRBV27 and TRBJ2-7; D possibly matches TRBD1 or TRBD2 (5 bases each). The germline V gene encodes CDR1 MNHEY and CDR2 SMNVEV (reference sequence). This CDR3 contains 14 residues. The CDR3 region has the DNA TGTGCCAGCAGTTTAACCGGGGCCTACTACGAGCCGTACTTC. It encodes CASSLTGAYYEPYF.

This chain links TRBV10-1 with TRBJ2-2; tentatively, D is TRBD2 (6 bases). The length of the CDR3 is 15 residues. Germline CDR1 WNHNN, CDR2 SYGVQD (reference sequence). Trimming removed 3 bases from V and 1 base from J, with 9 bases in between. The CDR3, as DNA: TGCGCCAGCAGTGACGGGGGACTGAACACCGGGGAGCTGTTTTTT. Translating it yields CASSDGGLNTGELFF.

Notes on this clonotype: A much bigger clone sits one base away, suggesting this may be a read error. The rearrangement uses TRBV27 and TRBJ1-1, with D possibly being TRBD1 (6 bases). CDR3 length: 12 residues. Per the germline V gene, CDR1 is MNHEY and CDR2 is SMNVEV (reference sequence). CDR3 nucleotides: TGTGCCAGCGCAGACGGGGACACTGAAGCTCTCTTT. Protein: CASADGDTEALF.

V usage is TRBV29-1 and J usage is TRBJ2-7, with no clear D. The CDR3 runs 12 residues. Between the trimmed V and J ends, which lost 4 bases and 6 bases, there was a span of 13 bases. Germline V gene sequence: CDR1 SQVTM, CDR2 ANQGSEA. The CDR3 nucleotides read TGCAGCGTTGCGATAGGTGGGGTCGAGCAGTACTTC. Translating it yields CSVAIGGVEQYF.

The chain couples TRBV20-1 to TRBJ1-5; D might be TRBD1 (5 bases). The ends were cut back, 3 bases at V and 7 bases at J, with 13 bases in the middle. Germline V lookup: CDR1 DFQATT, CDR2 SNEGSKA (reference sequence). CDR3 length equals 13 residues. The CDR3 nucleotides are TGCAGTGCTAGGGGGGGAAAAGGGCAGCCCCAGCATTTT. Translation gives CSARGGKGQPQHF.

This clonotype was counted a few times. The V and J genes are TRBV5-6 and TRBJ2-4; D uncertain. Trimming cost V 4 bases and J 0 bases, with 8 bases left between them. From germline, CDR1 is SGHDT and CDR2 YYEEEE. This CDR3 has 14 residues. Here the CDR3 reads CASSLSLAKNIQYF. The CDR3 DNA follows: TGTGCCAGCAGCCTAAGCCTAGCCAAAAACATTCAGTACTTC.

This clonotype was picked up one time. The chain has TRBV9 and TRBJ2-1, with 9 bases identical to TRBD1. The germline V gene encodes CDR1 SGDLS and CDR2 YYNGEE. Trimming took 3 bases from V and 0 from J; bases not matched to a gene: 4. The CDR3 spans 16 residues. Written as DNA, the CDR3 is TGTGCCAGCAGCGGAGGGACAGGGTACTCCTACAATGAGCAGTTCTTC. Residues: CASSGGTGYSYNEQFF.